The sequence of this T cell receptor (beta chain) was determined in a study of blood T cell repertoires in COVID-19. This CDR3 spans 12 amino acids. Germline-derived CDR1 and CDR2 are KGHSH and LQKENI. The V gene lost 4 bases and the J gene lost 4 bases, with 8 bases spanning the gap. This clone appeared once. The protocol was immunoSEQ multiplex PCR, while the TCRdb copy is restricted to in-frame clones and leaves out a portion. The repertoire holds about 160,000 clones, 75% to 85% seen once, with approximately 10% in the top ten. The source material was peripheral blood. This clonotype originated in a human donor in a cohort sampled during active COVID-19. V gene TRBV18 combines with J gene TRBJ2-7; no definite D call. The CDR3 bases are TGTGCCAGCTCACTGCAGGCTTACGAGCAGTACTTC. It yields the protein CASSLQAYEQYF.